The clone carrying this T cell receptor (beta chain) was seen a handful of times. Its antigen is undetermined. The sample originates from a study of CD8+ T cells in alopecia areata. The study's findings and limits: Patients shared TCRs less clearly than mice did, possibly for HLA-related reasons.

Extracted RNA was reverse transcribed, and the resulting cDNA served as sequencing template. The table came from immunoSEQ multiplex PCR; TCRdb's copy has only in-frame clones and leaves some out. This sample has roughly 120,000 clones, with 55% to 70% found just once. The CDR3 runs to 12 residues. V dropped 8 bases and J dropped 2 bases, with 10 bases sitting between them. Looked up from germline, CDR1 is SNHLY and CDR2 is FYNNEI. V gene TRBV2 combines with J gene TRBJ2-7; D is possibly TRBD2 (6 bases). The receptor's source is a human donor in good health. The sequencing input was CD4+ T cells sorted from blood. In nucleotides, the CDR3 is TGTGCCAGCCGCGGAGGGACCTACGAGCAGTACTTC. Translating gives CASRGGTYEQYF.